This T cell receptor beta chain was captured in a study of T cell changes during pregnancy in multiple sclerosis (dated by TCRdb to between 2019 and 2020). Describing the broader study: In women with multiple sclerosis, the researchers looked at how the T cell repertoire shifted as pregnancy progressed.

The germline V and J ends show losses of 4 bases and 2 bases respectively, and no gene match explains 12 bases of the junction. Including the terminal cysteine and phenylalanine, the CDR3 comprises 18 residues. The kept DNA is CDR3 alone, 54 bases in frame from the first base. Reading the germline V gene (reference sequence) gives CDR1 MNHEY and CDR2 SMNVEV. Libraries were made using the immunoSEQ multiplex PCR assay. Not all clones reach the TCRdb copy of this immuneACCESS table, which keeps in-frame sequences only. Checked studies attribute under half of the gap to unresolved V genes and leave the rest unexplained. The sample table lists over 85,000 clones, roughly 90% of them with a count of one. Around 1.8% of the sample comes from the top ten. A remark on this clone: Its antigen is unknown. No much larger clone is present one base from it, and per-base qualities are unavailable.

The input for sequencing was peripheral blood, taken in the first trimester of pregnancy. The V gene is TRBV27 and the J gene is TRBJ1-4, and 8 junction bases match TRBD1. This sequence was found in a female donor in good health, enrolled as a control in a pregnancy study. CDR3 region: CASSSPRTGLGTNEKLFF. The DNA reads TGTGCCAGCAGTTCTCCTAGGACAGGGTTGGGGACTAATGAAAAACTGTTTTTT.